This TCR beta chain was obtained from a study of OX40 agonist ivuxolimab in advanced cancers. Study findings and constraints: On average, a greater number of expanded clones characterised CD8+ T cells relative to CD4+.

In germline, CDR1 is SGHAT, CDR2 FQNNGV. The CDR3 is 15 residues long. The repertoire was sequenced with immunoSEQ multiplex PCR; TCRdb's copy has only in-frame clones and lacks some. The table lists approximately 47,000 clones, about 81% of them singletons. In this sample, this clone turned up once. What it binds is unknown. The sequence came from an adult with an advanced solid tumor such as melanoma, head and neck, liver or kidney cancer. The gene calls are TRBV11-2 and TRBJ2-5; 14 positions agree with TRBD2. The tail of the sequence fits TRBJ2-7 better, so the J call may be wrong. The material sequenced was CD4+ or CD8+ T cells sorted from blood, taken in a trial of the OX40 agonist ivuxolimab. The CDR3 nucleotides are TGTGCCAGCAGCTCGACTAGCGGGGGGGCCTACGAGCAGTACTTC. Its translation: CASSSTSGGAYEQYF.